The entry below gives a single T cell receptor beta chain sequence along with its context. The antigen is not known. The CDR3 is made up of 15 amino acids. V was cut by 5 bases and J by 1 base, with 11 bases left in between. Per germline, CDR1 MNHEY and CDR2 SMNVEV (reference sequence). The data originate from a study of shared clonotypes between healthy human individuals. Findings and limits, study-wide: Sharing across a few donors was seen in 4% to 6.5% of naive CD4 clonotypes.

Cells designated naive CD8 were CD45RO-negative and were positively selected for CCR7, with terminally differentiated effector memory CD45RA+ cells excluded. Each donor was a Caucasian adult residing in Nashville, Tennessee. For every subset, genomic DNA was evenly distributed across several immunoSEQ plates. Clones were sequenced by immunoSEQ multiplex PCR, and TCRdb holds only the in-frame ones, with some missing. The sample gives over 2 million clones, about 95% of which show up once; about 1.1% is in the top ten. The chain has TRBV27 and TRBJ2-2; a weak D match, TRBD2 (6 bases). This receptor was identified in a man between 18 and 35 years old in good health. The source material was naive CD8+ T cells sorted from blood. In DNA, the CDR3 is TGTGCCAGCAGTCCCCCGCGGGGGAACACCGGGGAGCTGTTTTTT. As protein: CASSPPRGNTGELFF.